This TCR beta chain was sequenced for a study of regulatory T cells in long-lasting Graves disease. Arm-PCR of CDR3 regions and iRepertoire HTBI primers were the basis on which TCR beta libraries were built. TCRdb re-called the multiplex PCR reads through MiXCR, storing one row per CDR3 protein. The table has roughly 490,000 distinct CDR3 sequences, about 20% seen once. At least ten counts were recorded for this clonotype. Time point defined: persistent/refractory GD, antithyroid drugs over 5 years with positive TRAb. RNA isolated from PBMCs was used to make the TCR library. Trimming took 4 bases from V and 3 from J; bases not matched to a gene: 4. Per germline, CDR1 MDHEN and CDR2 SYDVKM. CDR3 length equals 15 residues.

The source material was peripheral blood mononuclear cells (PBMCs), sampled when the disease was refractory, from a patient treated with antithyroid drugs. The genes are TRBV28 and TRBJ2-5; 11 bases are shared with TRBD2. This receptor was taken from a female donor with Graves disease. Written as DNA, the CDR3 is TGTGCCAGCAGTTCCTTAGCGGGGGGGAAAGAGACCCAGTACTTC. As protein: CASSSLAGGKETQYF.